The present T cell receptor beta chain was sequenced within a study of technical replicates of blood from several donors (dated by TCRdb to the late 2010s). The library was generated by the immunoSEQ multiplex PCR assay. TCRdb stores this immuneACCESS table with in-frame sequences only. Part of the clones is absent; in the studies checked, under half of the shortfall reflects unresolved V genes, and no reason is known for the rest. The sample has roughly 64,000 clones on record, 86% of them singletons. In total, the top ten clones hold less than 6% of the sample. In regard to this clone: Its antigen target is currently unknown. Nothing much larger sits one base from this clone, and base qualities are not available.

The sequenced material came from PBMCs. This TCR came from a human donor in good health. Some clones in this sample may be carry-over from other donors' samples.

CDR3 protein: CASSSYRGQPQHF. The nucleotide sequence reads TGTGCCAGCAGCTCCTACAGGGGTCAGCCCCAGCATTTT. This sequence uses TRBV7-3 and TRBJ1-5; 7 bases in the junction line up with TRBD1. V is pruned by 4 bases and J by 6 bases, leaving 3 bases of the junction without a gene match. The cysteine opens and the phenylalanine closes a CDR3 of 13 amino acids. Kept here is only the CDR3 DNA, which spans 39 bases and is read in frame from base 1. The germline V gene supplies CDR1 SGHTA and CDR2 FQGTGA.